The rows below give T cell receptor beta chains drawn from one sample of a study of vaccination and CD4 T cells after COVID-19. For these TCRs, the target antigens are not known. A single record per CDR3 protein comes from TCRdb applying MiXCR to the PCR reads. Among 5,000 to 6,000 distinct CDR3 sequences listed, around 37% were seen once. Source material: CD4+ T cells from blood, cultured in vitro. The receptors were gathered from a human donor in good health. Both conserved end residues are part of each CDR3. The D gene is left open where the match is weak. Expanded clones are given a class, and other clones once, few, many or no size at all.

J gene	D gene	clone size	V gene	CDR3 DNA	CDR3 protein
TRBJ1-1	TRBD1	.	TRBV27	TGTGCCAGCAGCTTCCGACGGGACAGAGAAGCTTTCTTT	CASSFRRDREAFF
TRBJ1-5	.	once	TRBV12-3/TRBV12-4	TGTGCCAGCAGTGCCTGGGCAGGGGACGATCAGCCCCAGCATTTT	CASSAWAGDDQPQHF
TRBJ1-6	.	.	TRBV20-1	TGCAGTGCCCCGGAGGGGATCGGGGGTTCCTATAATTCACCCCTCCACTTT	CSAPEGIGGSYNSPLHF
TRBJ1-1	.	few	TRBV6-5	TGTGCCAGCAGTTCCCAGGGGCTTGAAGCTTTCTTT	CASSSQGLEAFF
TRBJ2-5	.	.	TRBV11-1	TGTGCCAGCAGCCTCCGGACTACACGATTCCAAGAGACCCAGTACTTC	CASSLRTTRFQETQYF
TRBJ1-2	TRBD1	.	TRBV19	TGTGCCAGTAGTCCCACAGGGGCGACCTATGGCTACACCTTC	CASSPTGATYGYTF
TRBJ1-1	.	few	TRBV10-3	TGTGCCATCCTGACAGGGAACACTGAAGCTTTCTTT	CAILTGNTEAFF
TRBJ1-6	.	few	TRBV7-2	TGTGCCAGCAGCTCGGGACGGTTTAATTCACCCCTCCACTTT	CASSSGRFNSPLHF
TRBJ1-2	.	large	TRBV6-1	TGTGCCAGCAGTGAACGGTCATCGGAAAACTATGGCTACACCTTC	CASSERSSENYGYTF
TRBJ1-1	TRBD1	.	TRBV20-1	TGCAGTGCTTTACCGGGACAGGGGTTGAACACTGAAGCTTTCTTT	CSALPGQGLNTEAFF
TRBJ1-1	TRBD1	.	TRBV6-1	TGTGCCAGCAGGAAGACAGGGGGAAGTGAAGCTTTCTTT	CASRKTGGSEAFF
TRBJ1-5	.	.	TRBV19	TGTGCCAGTAGTATAGAAGGGTTTGGCAATCAGCCCCAGCATTTT	CASSIEGFGNQPQHF
TRBJ1-1	TRBD1	few	TRBV7-3	TGTGCCAGCAGCCCCGGGACAGGGGCCAGGCGGACTGAAGCTTTCTTT	CASSPGTGARRTEAFF
TRBJ2-5	TRBD2	few	TRBV20-1	TGCAGTGCTACAACTAGCGGGGGGGCTCCGGAGACCCAGTACTTC	CSATTSGGAPETQYF
TRBJ1-2	.	few	TRBV9	TGTGCCAGCAGTGGGTCACCAAAAATTTATGGCTACACCTTC	CASSGSPKIYGYTF
TRBJ2-5	.	.	TRBV6-1	TGTGCCAGCAGTGGGGGACTTACCTTTAGGGAGACCCAGTACTTC	CASSGGLTFRETQYF
TRBJ2-1	.	medium-sized	TRBV5-1	TGCGCCAGCAGCTATGGGGGGCAGGGTGAGCAGTTCTTC	CASSYGGQGEQFF
TRBJ1-2	TRBD1	.	TRBV7-9	TGTGCCAGCAGCGATACAGACAGGGTATATGGCTACACCTTC	CASSDTDRVYGYTF
TRBJ1-1	.	.	TRBV7-9	TGTGCCAGCAGCTTAGAGGACAGCCCGCCTGCTTTCTTT	CASSLEDSPPAFF
TRBJ2-7	.	few	TRBV19	TGTGCCAGTAGCTCACTGCTCCTCGCGGAGCAGTACTTC	CASSSLLLAEQYF
TRBJ2-3	TRBD2	.	TRBV7-2	TGTGCCAGCAGCCCGGGAGGGGCTAGCACAGATACGCAGTATTTT	CASSPGGASTDTQYF
TRBJ1-3	.	few	TRBV6-1	TGTGCCAGCAGACACAGTGGAAACACCATATATTTT	CASRHSGNTIYF
TRBJ1-1	.	.	TRBV30	TGTGCCTGGAGTCGTAGGAACACTGAAGCTTTCTTT	CAWSRRNTEAFF